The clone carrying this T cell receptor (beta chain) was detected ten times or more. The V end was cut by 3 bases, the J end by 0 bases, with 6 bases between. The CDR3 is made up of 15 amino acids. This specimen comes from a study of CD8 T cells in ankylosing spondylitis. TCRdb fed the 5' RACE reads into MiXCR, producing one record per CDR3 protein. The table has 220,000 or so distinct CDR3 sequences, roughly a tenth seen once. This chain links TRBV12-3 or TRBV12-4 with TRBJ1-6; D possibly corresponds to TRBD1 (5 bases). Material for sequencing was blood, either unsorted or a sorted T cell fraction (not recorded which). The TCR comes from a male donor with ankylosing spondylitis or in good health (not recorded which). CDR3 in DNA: TGTGCCAGCAGTTTGGGGGTCTCCTATAATTCACCCCTCCACTTT. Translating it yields CASSLGVSYNSPLHF.